Reported below is one T cell receptor (beta chain). Antigen unknown. With 60 Vbeta and 13 Jbeta primers, the PCR was carried out. Produced via immunoSEQ multiplex PCR; TCRdb's table is partial and in-frame only. The data contain roughly 100,000 clones, roughly 76% of them singletons. The sample is drawn from a study of cytomegalovirus exposure and HLA in healthy donors. Overall study context: In an earlier analysis, 90 million to 130 million unique TCR beta sequences were found from approximately 170 million T cells.

Germline V gene data show CDR1 as SGHTA and CDR2 as FQGNSA. The CDR3 spans 16 residues. Overall study results and limits: In vitro testing confirmed a few CMV-associated chains as specific for CMV antigens. Across donors, sequencing depth was assumed by presence/absence analyses to be roughly uniform. Most likely, a cluster of highly shared sequence variants arose as a sequencing artifact.

The rearrangement uses TRBV7-2 and TRBJ2-5, with D possibly being TRBD2 (7 bases). The J call is doubtful: the DNA matches TRBJ2-7 better. Sequencing was carried out using PBMCs. The receptor's source is a woman in her forties or fifties in good health and CMV-seropositive. The CDR3 DNA reads TGTGCCAGCAGCTTAGGTCCGGGGGGACACCCATACGAGCAGTACTTC. It codes for CASSLGPGGHPYEQYF.